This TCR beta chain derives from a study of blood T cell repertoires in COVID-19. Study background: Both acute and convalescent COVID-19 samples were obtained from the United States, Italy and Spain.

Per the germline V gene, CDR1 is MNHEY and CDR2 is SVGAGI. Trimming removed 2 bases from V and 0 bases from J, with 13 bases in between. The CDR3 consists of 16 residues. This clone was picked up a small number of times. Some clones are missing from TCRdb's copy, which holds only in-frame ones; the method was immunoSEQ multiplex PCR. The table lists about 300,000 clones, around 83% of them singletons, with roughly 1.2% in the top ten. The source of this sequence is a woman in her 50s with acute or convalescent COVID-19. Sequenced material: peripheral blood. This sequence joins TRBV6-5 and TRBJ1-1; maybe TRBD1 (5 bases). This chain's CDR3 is CASSYRRQIMNTEAFF. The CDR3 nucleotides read TGTGCCAGCAGTTACCGGAGACAGATCATGAACACTGAAGCTTTCTTT.